This T cell receptor (beta chain) was obtained from a study of graft-versus-host responses after intestinal transplantation. Study information: Tacrolimus and steroids were given for two to three years to all recipients after anti-thymocyte globulin induction. Study results and limitations: High graft-versus-host to host-versus-graft clonal ratios were found in allografts of patients who had graft-donor T cell macrochimerism. Declining HvG levels early post-transplant were linked to peak circulating GvH clone levels.

TCRdb's table, derived via immunoSEQ multiplex PCR, lists solely in-frame clones and lacks some. The sample holds more than 80,000 clones, around 83% seen once. CDR3 length: 14 amino acids. CDR1 is SNHLY, CDR2 FYNNEI, per germline. V lost 4 bases, J lost 1 base, and 9 bases lay in between. This clone has just a few counts. What it recognizes is unknown. The sequence was obtained from a human donor who received an intestinal transplant. The material sequenced was unstimulated CD8+ T cells sorted from spleen or lymph node cells, taken before intestinal transplant. The chain uses TRBV2 and TRBJ2-3; TRBD2 is a possible D gene (5 bases). Written as DNA, the CDR3 is TGTGCCAGCAGTGGAGGAGGTGGCACAGATACGCAGTATTTT. Protein product: CASSGGGGTDTQYF.